This T cell receptor beta chain was sequenced in a study of T cell responses to AZD1222 COVID-19 vaccine. The V gene lost 0 bases and the J gene lost 2 bases, with 14 bases spanning the gap. The CDR3 is made up of 16 amino acids. Germline CDR1 reads MGHRA; CDR2 reads YSYEKL. Data came from immunoSEQ multiplex PCR; TCRdb stores just in-frame clones and leaves some out. The sample lists some 150,000 clones, 91% occurring once. J is TRBJ2-7 and V is TRBV4-1; D remains unclear. The TCR originated in an adult in good health. The sample consisted of peripheral blood, taken on day 0 of AZD1222 vaccination. The CDR3 coding sequence is TGCGCCAGCAGCCAAGAGGCCCCGCCGACTCCCTACGAGCAGTACTTC. It yields the protein CASSQEAPPTPYEQYF.